Sequencing of this T cell receptor beta chain was carried out in a study of CXCR3-negative and CXCR3-positive naive CD8 T cells. Whole-study results and caveats: Naive cells, whether CXCR3-negative or CXCR3-positive, had similar TRBV-TRBJ usage, while memory cells differed. CXCR3-positive naive cells had TRB CDR3s that were more hydrophobic than CXCR3-negative naive cells had. Much lower diversity was found in memory CD8+ cells, while both naive subsets had comparably high diversity.

As concerns this clonotype: Its antigen is not known.

Each CD8+ T cell subset was sorted in triplicate, some 270,000 cells each. Among CD8+ T cells, naive ones were CD45RO-CCR7+CD27+CD95-. With UMI labels, 5' RACE was used to prepare the TRB cDNA libraries. TCRdb reanalyzed the 5' RACE reads, giving one entry per CDR3 protein sequence and no DNA. This sample's clone table lists tens of thousands of distinct CDR3 sequences. Germline CDR1 and CDR2: SQVTM and ANQGSEA. This CDR3 region has 11 residues. The clonotype was recovered from a human donor in good health. Some clones in this sample may be carry-over from other donors' samples. Specimen: naive CXCR3+ CD8+ T cells from blood. Stated subset: CD45RO-CCR7+CD27+CD95- naive CD8+ T cells expressing CXCR3 (TNR3+). V is TRBV29-1 and J is TRBJ1-1. The CDR3 protein is CSVRSDTEAFF.